The 32 T cell receptor beta chains presented below share a single source sample, sequenced in a study of T cells in Graves' hyperthyroidism and ophthalmopathy. There were TCR beta CDR3 regions amplified from RNA transcripts. With the HTBI primer set, the TCR CDR3 went through a first round of RT-PCR. TCRdb called the multiplex PCR reads again in MiXCR, with one record for every CDR3 protein. The sample holds 500,000 to 650,000 distinct CDR3 sequences, 15% to 20% seen once. The material sequenced was blood. The receptors derive from a woman aged 18-29 years with Graves' ophthalmopathy.

This clonotype was detected many times. The chain recombines TRBV11-3 with TRBJ2-1, with 8 positions matching TRBD2. The CDR3 extends over 16 amino acids. J was trimmed by 7 bases and V by 5 bases; bases with no gene match: 13. Germline lookup yields CDR1 SGHNT and CDR2 YENEEA. The CDR3 is CASSPNGGGLLNEQFF. The CDR3 nucleotides are TGTGCCAGCAGCCCCAACGGGGGGGGCCTCTTGAATGAGCAGTTCTTC.

This clonotype was counted ten times or more. J is TRBJ1-1 and V is TRBV28; D is undetermined. The V end lost 7 bases, the J end lost 1 base, and 13 bases lay between the germline ends. This CDR3 spans 14 amino acids. The germline V gene has CDR1 MDHEN and CDR2 SYDVKM. The chain's CDR3 is CASTPRYGNTEAFF. The CDR3 DNA sequence: TGTGCCAGCACCCCTCGCTATGGGAACACTGAAGCTTTCTTT.

This chain uses TRBV7-2 with TRBJ2-7; 16 positions match TRBD2. The V gene's germline CDR1 is SGHTA and CDR2 FQGNSA. There are 19 residues in the CDR3. The V and J ends lost 5 bases and 7 bases, in that order; junction bases with no gene match: 17. CDR3 coding DNA: TGTGCCAGCAGCGGGTCCCCGGGACTAGCGGGAGGGCCCTCGGGGGAGCAGTACTTC. The encoded protein is CASSGSPGLAGGPSGEQYF. The whole variable domain, filled in from reference TRBV7-2 and TRBJ2-7, reads GAGVSQSPSNKVTEKGKDVELRCDPISGHTALYWYRQSLGQGLEFLIYFQGNSAPDKSGLPSDRFSAERTGGSVSTLTIQRTQQEDSAVYLCASSGSPGLAGGPSGEQYFGPGTRLTVT.

This clonotype was seen repeatedly, ten times or more. This sequence joins TRBV28 and TRBJ1-2, with TRBD1 matching over 8 bases. The germline V gene has CDR1 MDHEN and CDR2 SYDVKM. The CDR3 runs to 14 residues. Trimming at V came to 3 bases and at J to 5 bases, leaving 5 bases not matched to a gene. Here the CDR3 reads CASSFIQGGYGYTF. The CDR3 nucleotides are TGTGCCAGCAGTTTCATACAGGGGGGATATGGCTACACCTTC.

The V and J genes are TRBV2 and TRBJ1-2, with a possible D match to TRBD1 (6 bases). The germline V and J ends were trimmed by 3 bases and 7 bases, with 18 bases remaining between them. The germline V gene has CDR1 SNHLY and CDR2 FYNNEI. The CDR3 covers 15 residues. Written as DNA, the CDR3 is TGTGCCAGCAGTGACACAGGGACCGTTTCGGGTGGCTACACCTTC. This encodes CASSDTGTVSGGYTF.

This clonotype has at least ten counts. The V and J genes are TRBV6-2 or TRBV6-3 and TRBJ2-7; 13 positions agree with TRBD2. CDR3 length: 15 amino acids. Germline V gene sequence: CDR1 MNHEY, CDR2 SVGEGT. V shed 0 bases and J 4 bases; nucleotides not matched to a gene: 0. CDR3 coding DNA: TGTGCCAGCAGTTACTCGACTAGCGGGGGGTACGAGCAGTACTTC. Translated: CASSYSTSGGYEQYF.

V and J are TRBV4-1 and TRBJ2-1; 8 bases are a match to TRBD2. The junction had 4 bases not matched to a gene; V was cut back by 0 bases and J by 3 bases. Germline loops: CDR1 MGHRA, CDR2 YSYEKL. The CDR3 is made up of 16 amino acids. The CDR3 is CASSQESAGDYNEQFF. CDR3 nucleotide sequence: TGCGCCAGCAGCCAAGAATCAGCGGGAGACTACAATGAGCAGTTCTTC.

CDR3 in DNA: TGTGCCAGCAGCTTTAGCAGGAGACACAATGAGCAGTTCTTC. Protein sequence: CASSFSRRHNEQFF. V and J are TRBV5-6 and TRBJ2-1; D remains ambiguous. The germline gives CDR1 SGHDT, CDR2 YYEEEE. V lost 2 bases, J lost 5 bases, and 11 bases lay in between. This CDR3 has 14 amino acids.

A few counts support this clonotype. This chain links TRBV7-8 with TRBJ2-1, with D perhaps assigned TRBD1 or TRBD2 (7 bases each). Trimming pared 5 bases from V and 4 bases from J, leaving 18 bases between. The CDR3 extends over 16 amino acids. CDR1 SGHVS and CDR2 FQNEAQ come from the germline V gene. DNA of the CDR3: TGTGCCAGCAGCCCCTACGGTCAGGGGGGGTACAATGAGCAGTTCTTC. It yields the protein CASSPYGQGGYNEQFF. The whole variable domain, remainder taken from reference TRBV7-8 and TRBJ2-1, is GAGVSQSPRYKVAKRGQDVALRCDPISGHVSLFWYQQALGQGPEFLTYFQNEAQLDKSGLPSDRFFAERPEGSVSTLKIQRTQQEDSAVYLCASSPYGQGGYNEQFFGPGTRLTVL.

V gene TRBV7-6 combines with J gene TRBJ2-5; D unclear. CDR1 and CDR2 from the germline V gene are SGHVS and FNYEAQ. Between the trimmed V and J ends, which lost 4 bases and 5 bases, there was a span of 5 bases. The CDR3 sequence is 11 residues long. Here the CDR3 DNA reads TGTGCCAGCAGCTCCAAGGAGACCCAGTACTTC. Translated: CASSSKETQYF.

In the case of this clonotype: One end of the junction fails to match germline, which may point to a read error. The chain is built from TRBV29-1 and TRBJ1-1; D may be TRBD1 (6 bases). The germline V gene has CDR1 SQVTM and CDR2 ANQGSEA. This CDR3 region has 12 residues. CDR3: CSVEGGSAEAFF. The CDR3 DNA sequence: TGCAGCGTGGAAGGGGGGTCCGCTGAAGCTTTCTTT.

The chain couples TRBV10-3 to TRBJ2-7; D gene ambiguous. Germline V CDR1 and CDR2: ENHRY, SYGVKD. The V end lost 7 bases, the J end lost 1 base, and 8 bases lay between the germline ends. The CDR3 runs 12 residues. In DNA form, the CDR3 reads TGTGCCATCACGGACGGGTCCTACGAGCAGTACTTC. It yields the protein CAITDGSYEQYF.

This clonotype was picked up a small number of times. This chain uses TRBV28 with TRBJ1-6, with D perhaps TRBD1 (5 bases). The CDR3 runs 14 residues. Between the trimmed V and J ends, which lost 5 bases and 8 bases, there was a span of 13 bases. The germline V gene encodes CDR1 MDHEN and CDR2 SYDVKM. The CDR3 region is CASSTSSGHSPLHF. CDR3 bases: TGTGCCAGCAGTACATCCTCGGGGCATTCACCCCTCCACTTT.

V usage is TRBV5-6 and J usage is TRBJ2-7, with 8 nucleotides matching TRBD1. The CDR3 has 14 residues. Germline CDR1 SGHDT, CDR2 YYEEEE. The V gene end was trimmed by 3 bases and the J gene end by 7 bases; junction bases not matched to a gene: 9. DNA of the CDR3: TGTGCCAGCAGCTCTGCGGGACAGGTATGGGAGCAGTACTTC. This encodes CASSSAGQVWEQYF.

This clonotype has more than one count but fewer than ten. The J gene is TRBJ2-4, the V gene TRBV6-2 or TRBV6-3, with D perhaps being TRBD1 or TRBD2 (5 bases each). Per germline, CDR1 MNHEY and CDR2 SVGEGT. The CDR3 has 13 amino acids. Trimming removed 5 bases from V and 6 bases from J, with 11 bases in between. As DNA, the CDR3 is TGTGCCAGCAGTGGGACGGACCTAAACATTCAGTACTTC. As protein: CASSGTDLNIQYF.

This clonotype was seen many times. The chain couples TRBV3-1 to TRBJ1-2; TRBD1 might be the D (5 bases). CDR1 is LGHDT, CDR2 YNNKEL, per germline (reference sequence). The CDR3 has 13 residues. V lost 0 bases to trimming and J lost 7 bases, with 9 bases between them. The CDR3 DNA sequence: TGTGCCAGCAGCCAAGACCCGGGACTTGGCTACACCTTC. Translation: CASSQDPGLGYTF.

This clonotype came up a few times. J is TRBJ1-4 and V is TRBV7-6; 8 bases fit TRBD1. The germline V gene has CDR1 SGHVS and CDR2 FNYEAQ. The junction had 8 bases not matched to a gene; V was cut back by 4 bases and J by 10 bases. The CDR3 is made up of 14 amino acids. CDR3 sequence reads: CASSSSGGRVKLFF. In nucleotides, the CDR3 is TGTGCCAGCAGCTCCTCAGGGGGCAGAGTAAAACTGTTTTTT.

This clonotype was observed at least ten times. The genes are TRBV7-2 and TRBJ2-3; 7 nucleotides match TRBD1. The CDR3 has 16 amino acids. V shed 1 base, J shed 1 base, and the junction held 5 bases outside the gene matches. Germline CDR1 reads SGHTA; CDR2 reads FQGNSA. CDR3 DNA: TGTGCCAGCAGCTTAGACCGGCAGGGGGGCACAGATACGCAGTATTTT. This sequence encodes CASSLDRQGGTDTQYF.

In its sample, this clonotype was seen many times. This chain links TRBV6-1 with TRBJ2-7; 10 bases fit TRBD1. CDR3 length equals 15 residues. The J segment lost 1 base and the V segment lost 7 bases, leaving 7 bases of the junction unmatched. Germline CDR1 reads MNHNS; CDR2 reads SASEGT. As DNA, the CDR3 is TGTGCCAGCACTCCGGGACAGGGGACATCCTACGAGCAGTACTTC. Its translation: CASTPGQGTSYEQYF.

This clonotype was detected many times. The chain employs TRBV28 and TRBJ2-3, with D maybe TRBD2 (6 bases). Looked up from germline, CDR1 is MDHEN and CDR2 is SYDVKM. Deletions cut 5 bases from V and 1 base from J, with 10 bases between. The CDR3 has 14 residues. CDR3 sequence reads: CASSPGLGTDTQYF. The DNA of the CDR3 is TGTGCCAGCAGTCCGGGACTTGGCACAGATACGCAGTATTTT.

This clonotype has a count of ten or more. This chain connects TRBV3-1 to TRBJ1-1; D remains ambiguous. CDR3 size: 13 residues. V dropped 5 bases and J dropped 3 bases, with 10 bases sitting between them. Germline lookup yields CDR1 LGHDT and CDR2 YNNKEL (reference sequence). The chain's CDR3 is CASSTQPHTEAFF. CDR3 sequence (DNA): TGTGCCAGCAGCACCCAACCTCACACTGAAGCTTTCTTT.

The chain uses TRBV19 and TRBJ1-1; a possible D gene is TRBD1 (6 bases). V shed 10 bases and J shed 3 bases, with 12 bases lying between them. The CDR3 spans 12 residues. Germline values: CDR1 LNHDA, CDR2 SQIVND (reference sequence). The CDR3 reads CATAGAHTEAFF. CDR3 DNA: TGTGCCACAGCAGGGGCGCACACTGAAGCTTTCTTT. The full variable domain, with the rest looked up from reference TRBV19 and TRBJ1-1, is DGGITQSPKYLFRKEGQNVTLSCEQNLNHDAMYWYRQDPGQGLRLIYYSQIVNDFQKGDIAEGYSVSREKKESFPLTVTSAQKNPTAFYLCATAGAHTEAFFGQGTRLTVV.

The J gene is TRBJ1-6, the V gene TRBV7-2; D remains ambiguous. Germline CDR1 reads SGHTA; CDR2 reads FQGNSA. V lost 0 bases and J lost 13, with 7 bases in between. The length of the CDR3 is 12 residues. The CDR3 region has the DNA TGTGCCAGCAGCTTAGCTGGACTTCCCCTCCACTTT. Translating it yields CASSLAGLPLHF.

The table lists this clonotype with many counts. J is TRBJ1-5 and V is TRBV27, with D maybe TRBD1 (5 bases). V shed 1 base and J shed 2 bases, with 12 bases lying between them. CDR3 size: 16 residues. Germline V lookup: CDR1 MNHEY, CDR2 SMNVEV (reference sequence). The CDR3 DNA is TGTGCCAGCAGTTTATGGGGGGACCGGGGCAATCAGCCCCAGCATTTT. Translated, it gives CASSLWGDRGNQPQHF.

This clonotype came up many times. This chain connects TRBV5-6 to TRBJ1-1; the match to TRBD1 covers 7 bases. Germline CDR1 SGHDT, CDR2 YYEEEE. With 3 bases clipped from V and 3 bases from J, the junction kept 11 bases outside the gene matches. CDR3 length equals 16 residues. For the CDR3, the DNA is TGTGCCAGCAGCTCCCCCGGCCGGCAGGGGGACACTGAAGCTTTCTTT. Residues: CASSSPGRQGDTEAFF. Drawing the rest from reference TRBV5-6 and TRBJ1-1, the complete variable domain is DAGVTQSPTHLIKTRGQQVTLRCSPKSGHDTVSWYQQALGQGPQFIFQYYEEEERQRGNFPDRFSGHQFPNYSSELNVNALLLGDSALYLCASSSPGRQGDTEAFFGQGTRLTVV.

At least ten counts were recorded for this clonotype. The rearrangement links TRBV5-6 to TRBJ2-3; 7 bases align to TRBD2. This CDR3 region has 15 residues. V shed 4 bases, J shed 3 bases, and the junction held 8 bases outside the gene matches. Germline CDR1 SGHDT, CDR2 YYEEEE. This CDR3 is CASSRAGEITDTQYF. The CDR3 nucleotides are TGTGCCAGCAGCCGGGCGGGGGAGATAACAGATACGCAGTATTTT.

The J gene is TRBJ2-7, the V gene TRBV20-1, with 15 bases fitting TRBD2. V was pared by 4 bases and J by 6 bases, with 10 bases of the junction left unmatched. Germline assignment: CDR1 DFQATT and CDR2 SNEGSKA (reference sequence). The CDR3 covers 16 residues. The CDR3 reads CSATGLAGGLVAEQYF. As DNA, the CDR3 is TGCAGTGCTACCGGACTAGCGGGGGGGCTAGTCGCCGAGCAGTACTTC.

This clonotype was seen a few times. V and J are TRBV7-6 and TRBJ1-1; D gene unclear. The germline CDR1 and CDR2 sequences are SGHVS and FNYEAQ. This CDR3 region has 13 residues. The V end lost 2 bases, the J end lost 5 bases, and 9 bases lay between the germline ends. CDR3 bases: TGTGCCAGCAGCTTATGGGTAGAAACTGAAGCTTTCTTT. It encodes CASSLWVETEAFF.

The chain employs TRBV14 and TRBJ2-7; TRBD2 is a possible D gene (5 bases). CDR3 length equals 16 residues. V lost 1 base to trimming and J lost 6 bases, with 19 bases between them. The V gene's germline CDR1 is SGHDN and CDR2 FVKESK. The CDR3 region has the DNA TGTGCCAGCAGCCAAGGTGGACGCTCTTTTGGGAGCGAGCAGTACTTC. It translates to CASSQGGRSFGSEQYF.

This clonotype was seen many times. An end of the junction differs from the germline gene, which may be a read error. The J gene is TRBJ2-3, the V gene TRBV5-1; D might be TRBD1 (5 bases). There are 13 residues in the CDR3. Per the germline V gene, CDR1 is SGHRS and CDR2 is YFSETQ. In DNA, the CDR3 is TGTGCCAGCAGCAGGGTTGGCACAGATACGCAGTATTTT. Amino acids: CASSRVGTDTQYF.

J is TRBJ1-1 and V is TRBV12-3 or TRBV12-4, with 9 bases fitting TRBD1. The CDR3 loop spans 14 amino acids. With V trimmed by 6 bases and J by 6 bases, 8 bases remained unmatched. The CDR3 nucleotides read TGTGCCAGCAGCCACCGGGACAGGGTCGCTGAAGCTTTCTTT. This sequence encodes CASSHRDRVAEAFF.

This clonotype has ten or more counts. V is TRBV20-1 and J is TRBJ2-5; D might be TRBD2 (6 bases). Germline values: CDR1 DFQATT, CDR2 SNEGSKA (reference sequence). V was trimmed by 6 bases and J by 1 base, leaving 18 bases between them. The CDR3 runs 15 residues. The CDR3 DNA reads TGCAGTGCCGAGTCCGGGACTGGGATCCAAGAGACCCAGTACTTC. Encoded protein: CSAESGTGIQETQYF.